A single sample gave rise to the 30 T cell receptor beta chains below, sequenced in a study of identical twins. TCRdb fed the 5' RACE reads into MiXCR, producing one record per CDR3 protein. The data show roughly 1.6 million distinct CDR3 sequences, around 33% seen once. Sequenced: cord blood. These receptors were taken from a newborn girl in good health.

The rearrangement uses TRBV28 and TRBJ2-3; perhaps TRBD1 as D (5 bases). The V and J ends lost 4 bases and 2 bases respectively, with 10 bases between them. This CDR3 comprises 14 residues. Germline V gives CDR1 MDHEN, CDR2 SYDVKM. The CDR3 here is CASSSGHHTDTQYF. In nucleotides, the CDR3 is TGTGCCAGCAGTTCCGGACACCACACAGATACGCAGTATTTT.

The V and J genes are TRBV4-1 and TRBJ2-7, with D uncertain. The CDR3 has 14 amino acids. V was trimmed by 2 bases and J by 1 base, leaving 9 bases between them. CDR1 and CDR2 (germline): MGHRA, YSYEKL. CDR3 sequence: CASSQPTHSYEQYF. CDR3 nucleotides: TGCGCCAGCAGCCAACCAACCCATTCCTACGAGCAGTACTTC.

This clonotype occurred a few times. This chain links TRBV29-1 with TRBJ2-5, with 10 nucleotides matching TRBD1. Germline trimming cut 6 bases from V and 2 bases from J; bases unmatched to any gene: 6. Germline V CDR1 and CDR2: SQVTM, ANQGSEA. This CDR3 region has 14 residues. For the CDR3, the DNA is TGCAGCGTGCGGGACAGGGGCCCTCAAGAGACCCAGTACTTC. It is translated as CSVRDRGPQETQYF.

The rearrangement uses TRBV6-6 and TRBJ1-1, with unresolved D. Germline V gene lookup returns CDR1 MNHNY and CDR2 SVGAGI (reference sequence). Trimming took 2 bases from V and 1 from J, leaving 8 bases between them. This CDR3 spans 14 amino acids. The CDR3 sequence is CASSYQNSNTEAFF. CDR3 DNA sequence: TGTGCCAGCAGTTACCAGAACTCGAACACTGAAGCTTTCTTT.

The V and J genes are TRBV3-1 and TRBJ2-4, with 15 bases identical to TRBD2. The J call may be faulty, since TRBJ2-5 better matches the DNA end. The CDR3 length is 15 residues. CDR1 LGHDT and CDR2 YNNKEL come from the germline V gene (reference sequence). CDR3 nucleotides: TGTGCCAGCAAGGGACTAGCGGGAGGACAAGAGACCCAGTACTTC. It encodes CASKGLAGGQETQYF.

In DNA, the CDR3 is TGTGCCAGCAGCCCCCTGGGGCAGACTTTCATGAACACTGAAGCTTTCTTT. Translating it yields CASSPLGQTFMNTEAFF. This chain links TRBV7-6 with TRBJ1-1; a weak D match, TRBD1 (5 bases). The CDR3 sequence is 17 residues long. Germline loops: CDR1 SGHVS, CDR2 FNYEAQ. V shed 5 bases and J shed 0 bases, with 19 bases lying between them.

The chain couples TRBV28 to TRBJ1-1; D might be TRBD1 (5 bases). Per germline, CDR1 MDHEN and CDR2 SYDVKM. The CDR3 is 15 residues long. The ends were cut back, 1 base at V and 1 base at J, with 10 bases in the middle. CDR3 residues: CASSLYTGTNTEAFF. The CDR3 DNA is TGTGCCAGCAGTTTATATACAGGAACGAACACTGAAGCTTTCTTT.

The sample holds a few counts of this clonotype. The rearrangement joins TRBV2 to TRBJ2-7; 7 bases map to TRBD2. The germline gives CDR1 SNHLY, CDR2 FYNNEI. V shed 7 bases, J shed 4 bases, and the junction held 10 bases outside the gene matches. The length of the CDR3 is 14 residues. CDR3 coding DNA: TGTGCCAGCACGACTAGCTTGAGTATATACGAGCAGTACTTC. As protein: CASTTSLSIYEQYF.

In this sample, this clonotype turned up a few times. This chain links TRBV20-1 with TRBJ2-7; maybe TRBD1 (6 bases). CDR1 is DFQATT and CDR2 is SNEGSKA in the germline V gene (reference sequence). This CDR3 region has 14 residues. Deletions cut 2 bases from V and 4 bases from J, with 15 bases between. DNA for the CDR3: TGCAGTGCTAGAATGGGGGCTCCGATATACGAGCAGTACTTC. It translates to CSARMGAPIYEQYF.

The chain recombines TRBV5-6 with TRBJ1-6; D ambiguous. The CDR3 contains 14 residues. Germline loops: CDR1 SGHDT, CDR2 YYEEEE. V was cut by 4 bases and J by 7 bases, with 12 bases left in between. The CDR3 bases are TGTGCCAGCAGCCTCTTATGGTTGAATTCACCCCTCCACTTT. It is translated as CASSLLWLNSPLHF.

This clonotype was seen only once. CDR3 region: CASSWGVGGEAFF. Written as DNA, the CDR3 is TGCGCCAGCAGCTGGGGAGTCGGAGGTGAAGCTTTCTTT. The chain links TRBV5-1 to TRBJ1-1; no clear D. V dropped 3 bases and J dropped 7 bases, with 13 bases sitting between them. Germline CDR1 and CDR2: SGHRS and YFSETQ. This CDR3 has 13 residues.

As to this clonotype: The germline gene is not matched at one end of the junction; a read error may be the cause. The V call is TRBV5-1, the J call TRBJ2-1, with a weak D call TRBD2 (5 bases). The CDR3 covers 15 residues. Germline loops: CDR1 SGHRS, CDR2 YFSETQ. CDR3 residues: CANSPTSGSYNEQFF. CDR3 bases: TGCGCCAACAGCCCCACCAGCGGCTCCTACAATGAGCAGTTCTTC. The whole variable domain, filled in from reference TRBV5-1 and TRBJ2-1, reads KAGVTQTPRYLIKTRGQQVTLSCSPISGHRSVSWYQQTPGQGLQFLFEYFSETQRNKGNFPGRFSGRQFSNSRSEMNVSTLELGDSALYLCANSPTSGSYNEQFFGPGTRLTVL.

In the case of this clonotype: This could be a read error, since a much larger clone is one nucleotide away. V gene TRBV20-1 combines with J gene TRBJ2-1, with a tentative D call TRBD1 (5 bases). The better agreement between TRBJ2-7 and the DNA end casts doubt on the J call. The CDR3 extends over 12 amino acids. Germline V gene sequence: CDR1 DFQATT, CDR2 SNEGSKA (reference sequence). The CDR3 protein is CSASPGNNEQYF. The CDR3 DNA is TGCAGTGCTAGTCCAGGGAACAATGAGCAGTACTTC.

This clonotype was seen only a few times. This chain connects TRBV20-1 to TRBJ1-5; D gene ambiguous. Trimming removed 6 bases from V and 2 bases from J, with 17 bases in between. CDR1 and CDR2 (germline): DFQATT, SNEGSKA (reference sequence). The CDR3 is 15 residues long. This CDR3 is CSATAGPVGNQPQHF. DNA of the CDR3: TGCAGTGCCACTGCTGGGCCTGTGGGCAATCAGCCCCAGCATTTT.

The chain uses TRBV3-1 and TRBJ2-7, with 10 nucleotides matching TRBD2. In germline, CDR1 is LGHDT, CDR2 YNNKEL (reference sequence). Unmatched junction bases numbered 8, after V lost 3 bases and J lost 3 bases. The CDR3 is 16 residues long. The CDR3 reads CASSHRWLAGVYEQYF. Written as DNA, the CDR3 is TGTGCCAGCAGCCATAGGTGGCTAGCGGGAGTCTACGAGCAGTACTTC.

A single count supports this clonotype. CDR3 sequence: CASNTNGGPNAEAFF. Written as DNA, the CDR3 is TGTGCCAGCAACACGAACGGGGGCCCTAATGCTGAAGCTTTCTTT. The chain joins TRBV7-2 to TRBJ1-1, with D possibly TRBD1 on 6 matching bases. The CDR3 runs 15 residues. Trimming left V 7 bases short and J 6 bases short, with 21 bases between. Germline V CDR1 and CDR2: SGHTA, FQGNSA.

The sample holds a few counts of this clonotype. This chain joins TRBV20-1 and TRBJ2-3; D may correspond to TRBD1 or TRBD2 (7 bases each). Per germline, CDR1 DFQATT and CDR2 SNEGSKA (reference sequence). The CDR3 extends over 18 amino acids. V lost 6 bases and J 0 bases, leaving 25 bases between the germline ends. The chain's CDR3 is CSADLAAWTGGSTDTQYF. The CDR3, as DNA: TGCAGTGCCGACCTAGCGGCTTGGACAGGCGGCAGCACAGATACGCAGTATTTT.

Points on this clonotype: This may arise from a read error, as a much more abundant clone is one base away. The gene calls are TRBV7-9 and TRBJ2-4; no reliable D call. Judging by the DNA end, TRBJ2-7 fits better; the J call may be wrong. In germline, CDR1 is SEHNR, CDR2 FQNEAQ (reference sequence). This CDR3 has 13 residues. CDR3 coding DNA: TGTGCCAGCAGCGTAGGATCAGGTACCGAGCAGTACTTC. This sequence encodes CASSVGSGTEQYF.

This clonotype was seen a few times. In DNA form, the CDR3 reads TGTGCCACCTTCCGGGACGGGAATGAAAAACTGTTTTTT. It translates to CATFRDGNEKLFF. This sequence joins TRBV6-1 and TRBJ1-4; D may be TRBD1 (5 bases). V gave up 10 bases and J gave up 5 bases, with 14 bases separating them. CDR1 is MNHNS, CDR2 SASEGT, per germline. The CDR3 sequence is 13 residues long.

The V gene is TRBV6-1, the J gene TRBJ2-1; 7 bases fit TRBD2. The trim removed 7 bases at V and 2 bases at J, leaving 5 bases unmatched. Germline V gene lookup returns CDR1 MNHNS and CDR2 SASEGT. This CDR3 comprises 14 residues. In DNA form, the CDR3 reads TGTGCCAGCACGGGCGGGGGACCCTACAATGAGCAGTTCTTC. Its translation: CASTGGGPYNEQFF.

This rearrangement joins TRBV12-3 or TRBV12-4 to TRBJ2-5, with 16 bases matching TRBD2. The CDR3 sequence is 17 residues long. Trimming cost V 5 bases and J 11 bases; bases outside gene matches: 14. The CDR3 DNA reads TGTGCCAGCAGTGGGACTAGCGGGGGGGCGGACTACAATGAGCAGTACTTC. It yields the protein CASSGTSGGADYNEQYF.

The chain couples TRBV7-9 to TRBJ2-1, with a tentative D call TRBD2 (5 bases). The J call may be incorrect, as the DNA end agrees better with TRBJ2-7. Germline V gene lookup returns CDR1 SEHNR and CDR2 FQNEAQ (reference sequence). This CDR3 has 17 residues. The DNA of the CDR3 is TGTGCCAGCAGCCCCCGTGCCGGGAACCATCCCTACAATGAGCAGTACTTC. It specifies CASSPRAGNHPYNEQYF.

The rearrangement joins TRBV20-1 to TRBJ2-4; 7 nucleotides agree with TRBD1. The J call may be wrong; the DNA end is better matched by TRBJ2-7. CDR1 is DFQATT and CDR2 is SNEGSKA in the germline V gene (reference sequence). The CDR3 contains 15 residues. The CDR3 spells CSARESETGSYEQYF. For the CDR3, the DNA is TGCAGTGCTAGAGAGAGCGAGACAGGGTCGTACGAGCAGTACTTC.

This clonotype was picked up many times. The V gene is TRBV29-1, the J gene TRBJ2-5; D uncertain. CDR1 SQVTM and CDR2 ANQGSEA come from the germline V gene. Deletions cut 0 bases from V and 2 bases from J, with 13 bases between. The CDR3 totals 15 residues. CDR3: CSVEDLAVPQETQYF. The CDR3 DNA follows: TGCAGCGTTGAAGATCTTGCAGTACCTCAAGAGACCCAGTACTTC. Drawing the rest from reference TRBV29-1 and TRBJ2-5, the complete variable domain is SAVISQKPSRDICQRGTSLTIQCQVDSQVTMMFWYRQQPGQSLTLIATANQGSEATYESGFVIDKFPISRPNLTFSTLTVSNMSPEDSSIYLCSVEDLAVPQETQYFGPGTRLLVL.

The chain employs TRBV5-1 and TRBJ1-2; the D is unclear. Germline V CDR1 and CDR2: SGHRS, YFSETQ. Trimming shortened V by 1 base and J by 2 bases, and 6 bases separated the two germline ends. This CDR3 region has 13 residues. CDR3 protein: CASSLRKNYGYTF. CDR3 nucleotide sequence: TGCGCCAGCAGCTTGAGAAAAAACTATGGCTACACCTTC.

The genes are TRBV12-3 or TRBV12-4 and TRBJ2-7; possible D gene TRBD2, 6 bases. The ends were cut back, 3 bases at V and 3 bases at J, with 12 bases in the middle. There are 14 residues in the CDR3. The CDR3 nucleotides read TGTGCCAGCAGTTTGAGTTGGGGAGGCTACGAGCAGTACTTC. It codes for CASSLSWGGYEQYF.

This clonotype came up a few times. This chain uses TRBV7-9 with TRBJ1-4; 7 nucleotides agree with TRBD1. Germline-derived CDR1 and CDR2 are SEHNR and FQNEAQ (reference sequence). Trimming cost V 2 bases and J 8 bases; bases outside gene matches: 11. CDR3 length: 16 residues. Here the CDR3 DNA reads TGTGCCAGCAGCTTACTAGGAAGGACAGGTGGAGAAAAACTGTTTTTT. This codes for CASSLLGRTGGEKLFF.

J is TRBJ1-6 and V is TRBV20-1, with no clear D. The V gene's germline CDR1 is DFQATT and CDR2 SNEGSKA (reference sequence). The V and J ends lost 1 base and 2 bases respectively, with 9 bases between them. The CDR3 has 15 residues. Here the CDR3 DNA reads TGCAGTGCTAGAGGGGAAGTAACCTATAATTCACCCCTCCACTTT. It encodes CSARGEVTYNSPLHF.

The V and J genes are TRBV5-1 and TRBJ2-5; 10 bases match TRBD2. CDR1 and CDR2 from the germline V gene are SGHRS and YFSETQ. Germline trimming cut 4 bases from V and 11 bases from J; bases unmatched to any gene: 23. CDR3 size: 18 residues. For the CDR3, the DNA is TGCGCCAGCAGCCTGCGGTTGGCTCAAAGCGGGAGGGCAAATGAGCAGTACTTC. Its protein product is CASSLRLAQSGRANEQYF.

This clonotype came up a few times. The chain carries TRBV20-1 and TRBJ2-1, with unresolved D. The CDR3 runs to 12 residues. V gave up 3 bases and J gave up 7 bases, with 10 bases separating them. The germline CDR1 and CDR2 sequences are DFQATT and SNEGSKA (reference sequence). This CDR3 is CSARQAENEQFF. The CDR3 DNA is TGCAGTGCTAGGCAGGCTGAGAATGAGCAGTTCTTC.